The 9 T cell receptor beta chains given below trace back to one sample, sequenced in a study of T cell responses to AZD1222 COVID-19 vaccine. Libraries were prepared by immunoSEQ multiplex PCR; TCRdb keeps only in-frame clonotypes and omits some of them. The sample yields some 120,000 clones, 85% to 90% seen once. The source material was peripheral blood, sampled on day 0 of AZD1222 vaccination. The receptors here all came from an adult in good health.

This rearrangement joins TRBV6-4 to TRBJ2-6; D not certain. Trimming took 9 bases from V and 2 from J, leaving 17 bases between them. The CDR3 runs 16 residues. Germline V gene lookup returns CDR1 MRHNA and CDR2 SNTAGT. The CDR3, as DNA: TGTGCCAGTTTGCACATAGGTCGGCCTGGGGCCAACGTCCTGACTTTC. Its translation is CASLHIGRPGANVLTF.

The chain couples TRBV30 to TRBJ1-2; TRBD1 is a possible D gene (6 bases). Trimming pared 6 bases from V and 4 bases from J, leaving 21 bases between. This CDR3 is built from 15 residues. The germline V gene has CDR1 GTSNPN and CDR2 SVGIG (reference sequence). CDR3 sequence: CACRLEGGNPYGYTF. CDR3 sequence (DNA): TGTGCCTGCCGTCTGGAGGGGGGGAATCCCTATGGCTACACCTTC.

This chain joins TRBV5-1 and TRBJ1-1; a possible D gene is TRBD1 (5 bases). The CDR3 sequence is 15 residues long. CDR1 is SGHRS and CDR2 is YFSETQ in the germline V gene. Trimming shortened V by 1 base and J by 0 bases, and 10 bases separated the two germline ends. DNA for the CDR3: TGCGCCAGCAGCTTGACAGGAATGTTGAACACTGAAGCTTTCTTT. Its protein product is CASSLTGMLNTEAFF.

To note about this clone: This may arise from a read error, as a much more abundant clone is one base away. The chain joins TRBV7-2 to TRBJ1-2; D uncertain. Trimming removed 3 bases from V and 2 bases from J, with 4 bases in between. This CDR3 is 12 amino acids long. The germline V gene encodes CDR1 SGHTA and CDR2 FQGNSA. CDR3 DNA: TGTGCCAGCAGCTTGGCAAACTATGGCTACACCTTC. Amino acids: CASSLANYGYTF. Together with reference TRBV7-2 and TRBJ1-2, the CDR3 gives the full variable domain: GAGVSQSPSNKVTEKGKDVELRCDPISGHTALYWYRQSLGQGLEFLIYFQGNSAPDKSGLPSDRFSAERTGGSVSTLTIQRTQQEDSAVYLCASSLANYGYTFGSGTRLTVV.

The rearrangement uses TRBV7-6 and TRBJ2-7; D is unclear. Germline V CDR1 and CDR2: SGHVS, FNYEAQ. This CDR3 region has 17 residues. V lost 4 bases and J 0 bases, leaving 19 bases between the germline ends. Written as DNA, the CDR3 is TGTGCCAGCAGCTCCCCGAACCTATCTGATAGCTCCTACGAGCAGTACTTC. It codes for CASSSPNLSDSSYEQYF.

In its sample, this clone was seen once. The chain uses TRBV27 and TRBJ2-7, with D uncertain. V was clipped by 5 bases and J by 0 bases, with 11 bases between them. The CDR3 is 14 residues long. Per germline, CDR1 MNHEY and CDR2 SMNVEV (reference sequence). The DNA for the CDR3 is TGTGCCAGCAGTACACCTGGCGGCTCCTACGAGCAGTACTTC. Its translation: CASSTPGGSYEQYF.

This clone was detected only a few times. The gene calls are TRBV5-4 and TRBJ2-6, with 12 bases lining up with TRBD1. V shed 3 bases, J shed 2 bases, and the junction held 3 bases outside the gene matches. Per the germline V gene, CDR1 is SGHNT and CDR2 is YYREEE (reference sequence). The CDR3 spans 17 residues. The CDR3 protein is CASSSGTGGPGANVLTF. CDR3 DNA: TGTGCCAGCAGCTCAGGGACAGGGGGCCCTGGGGCCAACGTCCTGACTTTC. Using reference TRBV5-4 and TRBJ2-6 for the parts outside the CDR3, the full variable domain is ETGVTQSPTHLIKTRGQQVTLRCSSQSGHNTVSWYQQALGQGPQFIFQYYREEENGRGNFPPRFSGLQFPNYSSELNVNALELDDSALYLCASSSGTGGPGANVLTFGAGSRLTVL.

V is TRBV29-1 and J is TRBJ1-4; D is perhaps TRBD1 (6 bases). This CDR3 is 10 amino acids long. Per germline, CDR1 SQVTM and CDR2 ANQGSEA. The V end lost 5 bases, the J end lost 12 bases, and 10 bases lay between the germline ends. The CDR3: CSVSEGELFF. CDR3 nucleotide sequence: TGCAGCGTTTCGGAGGGGGAACTGTTTTTT.

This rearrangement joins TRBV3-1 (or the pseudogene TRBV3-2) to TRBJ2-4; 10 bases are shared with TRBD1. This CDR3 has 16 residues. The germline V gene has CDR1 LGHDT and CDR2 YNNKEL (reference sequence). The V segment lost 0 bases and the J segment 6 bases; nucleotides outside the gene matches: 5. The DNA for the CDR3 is TGTGCCAGCAGCCAAGATTTTGGGACAGGGGTAAACATTCAGTACTTC. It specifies CASSQDFGTGVNIQYF.